This TCR beta chain is drawn from a study of blood T cell repertoires in COVID-19. The V and J ends lost 10 bases and 0 bases, in that order; junction bases with no gene match: 17. This CDR3 has 19 residues. Per germline, CDR1 SNHLY and CDR2 FYNNEI. Repertoires were generated with immunoSEQ multiplex PCR, while TCRdb's copy carries only in-frame clones and drops some. Among approximately 170,000 clones, approximately 81% were seen once, and the ten largest hold over 9.5%. The chain has TRBV2 and TRBJ2-1; TRBD2 matches 11 bases. This TCR derives from an elderly woman with active or convalescent COVID-19. Specimen: peripheral blood. This chain's CDR3 is CAIPDRLAGMTGSYNEQFF. The CDR3 region has the DNA TGTGCCATCCCGGACAGACTAGCGGGAATGACGGGCTCCTACAATGAGCAGTTCTTC.